This TCR beta chain derives from a study of blood T cell repertoires in COVID-19. Overall study: Donors in the United States, Italy and Spain gave samples during acute or convalescent COVID-19.

Method: immunoSEQ multiplex PCR; TCRdb's copy keeps in-frame clones and lacks some. This table holds about 110,000 clones, about three quarters found once. CDR3 size: 14 residues. Germline V gene data show CDR1 as SGDLS and CDR2 as YYNGEE. V gave up 10 bases and J gave up 5 bases, with 18 bases separating them. This chain links TRBV9 with TRBJ2-2; D not certain. This sequence was found in a woman aged 35 to 49 with acute or convalescent COVID-19. Sequencing was performed on peripheral blood. CDR3 region: CASCRDFRTGELFF. The CDR3 DNA reads as TGTGCCTCCTGTCGTGATTTCAGAACCGGGGAGCTGTTTTTT.